This TCR beta chain was found in a study of T cell clonotyping in hematopoietic cell transplantation. The trim removed 2 bases at V and 7 bases at J, leaving 11 bases unmatched. The CDR3 length is 15 residues. Germline assignment: CDR1 SGHDT and CDR2 YYEEEE. Points from the study as a whole: Recipient TCR diversity dropped after transplant; expanded clonotypes rose from day 30 to 180.

This clone was recorded once. Its antigen is not known. Assay used: immunoSEQ multiplex PCR; TCRdb lists only in-frame clones, some missing. The repertoire has fewer than 9,500 clones, about 94% of them found once; the top ten carry roughly 1.3%. The J gene is TRBJ2-7, the V gene TRBV5-6; TRBD1 matches 8 bases. The sample in question was peripheral blood mononuclear cells, obtained 30 days after allogeneic stem cell transplant. This TCR derives from a male patient over 55 who had an allogeneic stem cell transplant from an unrelated donor, so T cells may come from the graft donor. Some clones in this sample may be carry-over from other donors' samples. The CDR3 DNA reads as TGTGCCAGCAGCTTCAGGGGGCGCGGGGTGAGGGAGCAGTACTTC. Its protein is CASSFRGRGVREQYF.